The 19 T cell receptor beta chains listed next were all sequenced from one sample in a study of CD8 T cells in ankylosing spondylitis. The study, taken as a whole, reports: Ankylosing spondylitis blood appeared to carry a characteristic TCR beta motif of seven to nine highly homologous variants.

What these receptors recognize is not known. MiXCR was run by TCRdb on the 5' RACE reads, yielding one entry per CDR3 protein. The sample includes 470,000 or so distinct CDR3 sequences, 20% to 30% of them seen just once. Sequences were obtained from blood, either unsorted or a sorted T cell fraction (not recorded which). These receptors came from a male donor with ankylosing spondylitis.

The chain has TRBV5-1 and TRBJ2-5, with TRBD2 identical over 12 bases. The CDR3 length is 15 residues. From germline, CDR1 is SGHRS and CDR2 YFSETQ. With V trimmed by 2 bases and J by 5 bases, 4 bases remained unmatched. CDR3 in amino acids: CASSFAGTSGETQYF. The CDR3 DNA follows: TGCGCCAGCAGCTTCGCCGGGACTAGCGGGGAGACCCAGTACTTC. Together with reference TRBV5-1 and TRBJ2-5, the CDR3 gives the full variable domain: KAGVTQTPRYLIKTRGQQVTLSCSPISGHRSVSWYQQTPGQGLQFLFEYFSETQRNKGNFPGRFSGRQFSNSRSEMNVSTLELGDSALYLCASSFAGTSGETQYFGPGTRLLVL.

The chain couples TRBV12-3 or TRBV12-4 to TRBJ2-3; a weak D match, TRBD2 (5 bases). V was cut by 5 bases and J by 3 bases, with 15 bases left in between. The CDR3 length is 15 residues. CDR3 protein: CASSREQGGTDTQYF. CDR3 DNA sequence: TGTGCCAGCAGTCGGGAACAAGGCGGGACAGATACGCAGTATTTT.

This clonotype was found a few times. The gene calls are TRBV6-4 and TRBJ2-6; D not certain. The CDR3 runs to 14 residues. The V and J ends lost 8 bases and 4 bases respectively, with 12 bases between them. From germline, CDR1 is MRHNA and CDR2 SNTAGT. CDR3 nucleotide sequence: TGTGCCAGCGAGGATAGGGCCGGGGCCAACGTCCTGACTTTC. Translation: CASEDRAGANVLTF.

V gene TRBV10-3 combines with J gene TRBJ2-1, with TRBD2 matching 7 bases. Germline V gene lookup returns CDR1 ENHRY and CDR2 SYGVKD. This CDR3 has 14 amino acids. J was trimmed by 0 bases and V by 7 bases; bases with no gene match: 3. CDR3 bases: TGTGCCATCACTAGCGGAACCTCCTACAATGAGCAGTTCTTC. It codes for CAITSGTSYNEQFF.

The CDR3 protein is CSAIWRVNEQFF. CDR3 sequence (DNA): TGCAGTGCTATTTGGAGAGTCAATGAGCAGTTCTTC. The V call is TRBV20-1, the J call TRBJ2-1, with D unresolved. Per germline, CDR1 DFQATT and CDR2 SNEGSKA (reference sequence). Trimming removed 4 bases at V and 6 bases at J, with 10 bases between. The CDR3 runs to 12 residues.

The rearrangement links TRBV7-2 to TRBJ1-2, with a weak D call TRBD1 (5 bases). V lost 1 base to trimming and J lost 5 bases, with 11 bases between them. The CDR3 covers 14 residues. CDR1 SGHTA and CDR2 FQGNSA come from the germline V gene. The CDR3: CASSLVGAVYGYTF. The CDR3 nucleotides read TGTGCCAGCAGCTTAGTCGGGGCGGTATATGGCTACACCTTC.

This clonotype was counted many times. This sequence joins TRBV24-1 and TRBJ2-1; D gene uncertain. V lost 4 bases and J lost 5, with 11 bases in between. Germline values: CDR1 KGHDR, CDR2 SFDVKD. The CDR3 length is 14 residues. CDR3 sequence: CATSDYRPDNEQFF. The CDR3 DNA follows: TGTGCCACCAGTGACTACAGACCAGACAATGAGCAGTTCTTC.

Only a few counts were recorded for this clonotype. V and J are TRBV5-5 and TRBJ1-4; a weak D match, TRBD1 (5 bases). CDR1 and CDR2 (germline): SGHKS, YYEKEE (reference sequence). The germline V and J ends were trimmed by 4 bases and 6 bases, with 13 bases remaining between them. The CDR3 sequence is 14 residues long. The CDR3 DNA follows: TGTGCCAGCAGCCCGGGACTGAGGGATGAAAAACTGTTTTTT. Its translation is CASSPGLRDEKLFF.

The chain carries TRBV27 and TRBJ2-5, with 8 bases lining up with TRBD2. V trimming: 5 bases; J trimming: 3 bases; junction bases outside the gene matches: 11. The CDR3 totals 16 residues. CDR1 is MNHEY, CDR2 SMNVEV, per germline (reference sequence). CDR3 bases: TGTGCCAGCAGTCCGTCACTAGCGGAAAAGGAAGAGACCCAGTACTTC. Residues: CASSPSLAEKEETQYF.

This clonotype was seen ten or more times. The genes are TRBV12-3 or TRBV12-4 and TRBJ1-2; tentative D call: TRBD1 (6 bases). V shed 5 bases and J shed 7 bases, with 14 bases lying between them. The CDR3 is made up of 13 amino acids. As DNA, the CDR3 is TGTGCCAGCAGTCCCACACAGGGTAGTGGCTACACCTTC. Translated, it gives CASSPTQGSGYTF.

V gene TRBV5-1 combines with J gene TRBJ2-5; 9 bases fit TRBD2. The CDR3 length is 15 residues. Per germline, CDR1 SGHRS and CDR2 YFSETQ. The ends lost 1 base at V and 5 bases at J; junction bases unmatched: 6. CDR3 sequence reads: CASSLSAGGVETQYF. In DNA, the CDR3 is TGCGCCAGCAGCTTGTCAGCGGGAGGTGTGGAGACCCAGTACTTC. The full variable domain, in which reference TRBV5-1 and TRBJ2-5 provide the parts outside the CDR3, is KAGVTQTPRYLIKTRGQQVTLSCSPISGHRSVSWYQQTPGQGLQFLFEYFSETQRNKGNFPGRFSGRQFSNSRSEMNVSTLELGDSALYLCASSLSAGGVETQYFGPGTRLLVL.

V usage is TRBV21-1 and J usage is TRBJ2-3; the table's D call, TRBD2, was not checked against the DNA. TRBV21-1 is flagged as a pseudogene. This CDR3 comprises 16 residues. CDR3 sequence: CASSKDGGRATDTQYF. The CDR3 region has the DNA TGTGCCAGCAGCAAAGATGGAGGACGAGCCACAGATACGCAGTATTTT.

This chain links TRBV3-1 with TRBJ1-3, with unresolved D. V shed 0 bases and J shed 1 base, with 7 bases lying between them. Germline CDR1 reads LGHDT; CDR2 reads YNNKEL (reference sequence). This CDR3 has 15 residues. In nucleotides, the CDR3 is TGTGCCAGCAGCCAAGAGTGGGCTTCTGGAAACACCATATATTTT. Protein product: CASSQEWASGNTIYF.

The chain recombines TRBV5-1 with TRBJ2-1, with TRBD2 identical over 14 bases. This CDR3 region has 15 residues. Looked up from germline, CDR1 is SGHRS and CDR2 is YFSETQ. V was clipped by 6 bases and J by 9 bases; unmatched bases: 8. CDR3 in amino acids: CASTGGGLAGAEQFF. In nucleotides, the CDR3 is TGCGCCAGCACCGGCGGGGGACTAGCGGGAGCTGAGCAGTTCTTC.

This clonotype was seen only a few times. The CDR3 bases are TGCAGCGTTCATAGAGGGGCATATGGCTACACCTTC. Its protein product is CSVHRGAYGYTF. This chain connects TRBV29-1 to TRBJ1-2; a weak D match, TRBD1 (5 bases). This CDR3 has 12 residues. V lost 5 bases and J 5 bases, leaving 12 bases between the germline ends. CDR1 SQVTM and CDR2 ANQGSEA come from the germline V gene.

This clonotype turned up a few times. The V call is TRBV12-3 or TRBV12-4, the J call TRBJ2-3; 7 nucleotides align to TRBD2. V lost 5 bases to trimming and J lost 1 base; unmatched junction nucleotides: 6. The CDR3 is 15 residues long. The CDR3 here is CASSRREAGTDTQYF. CDR3 sequence (DNA): TGTGCCAGCAGTCGCCGGGAGGCGGGCACAGATACGCAGTATTTT.

This clonotype has only a few counts. The chain recombines TRBV10-3 with TRBJ2-2, with a tentative D call TRBD2 (6 bases). The CDR3 has 14 amino acids. V was cut by 0 bases and J by 5 bases, with 7 bases left in between. The germline V gene encodes CDR1 ENHRY and CDR2 SYGVKD. CDR3 nucleotide sequence: TGTGCCATCAGTGAGTCGGAGGGGACCGGGGAGCTGTTTTTT. Translating gives CAISESEGTGELFF.

Only a few counts were recorded for this clonotype. The chain is built from TRBV24-1 and TRBJ2-1; 9 positions match TRBD2. CDR3 length: 19 residues. The germline V gene encodes CDR1 KGHDR and CDR2 SFDVKD. J was trimmed by 8 bases and V by 3 bases; bases with no gene match: 19. Here the CDR3 DNA reads TGTGCCACCAGTGATGGGGCCCTGGCGGGAGGGCCGGCTCTCTATGAGCAGTTCTTC. This sequence encodes CATSDGALAGGPALYEQFF.

The rearrangement joins TRBV4-1 to TRBJ2-2, with D unclear. CDR3 length equals 14 residues. Germline CDR1 reads MGHRA; CDR2 reads YSYEKL. V dropped 3 bases and J dropped 5 bases, with 10 bases sitting between them. CDR3 bases: TGCGCCAGCAGCCATGCTTTCATAACCGGGGAGCTGTTTTTT. Translation gives CASSHAFITGELFF.